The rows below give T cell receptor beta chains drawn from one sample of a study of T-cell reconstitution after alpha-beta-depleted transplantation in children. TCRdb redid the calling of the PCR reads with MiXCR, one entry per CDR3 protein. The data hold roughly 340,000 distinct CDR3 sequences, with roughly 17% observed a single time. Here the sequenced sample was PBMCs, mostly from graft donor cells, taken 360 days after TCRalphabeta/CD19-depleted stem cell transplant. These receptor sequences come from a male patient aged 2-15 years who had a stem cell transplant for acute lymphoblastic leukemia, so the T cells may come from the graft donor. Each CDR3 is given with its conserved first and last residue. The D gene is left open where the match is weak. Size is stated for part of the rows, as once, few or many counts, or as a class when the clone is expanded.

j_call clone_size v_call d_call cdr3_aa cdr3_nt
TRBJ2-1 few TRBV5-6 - CASSFLSLSSYNEQFF TGTGCCAGCAGCTTCCTCTCTCTGAGCTCCTACAATGAGCAGTTCTTC
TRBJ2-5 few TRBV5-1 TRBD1 CASSAGTVQETQYF TGCGCCAGCAGCGCAGGGACAGTCCAAGAGACCCAGTACTTC
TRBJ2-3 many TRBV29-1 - CSVASTDTQYF TGCAGCGTCGCTAGCACAGATACGCAGTATTTT
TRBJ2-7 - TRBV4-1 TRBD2 CASSQGVAGTVYEQYF TGCGCCAGCAGCCAAGGCGTAGCGGGAACTGTCTACGAGCAGTACTTC
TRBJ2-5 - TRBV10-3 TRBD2 CAGGTQETQYF TGTGCGGGAGGGACCCAAGAGACCCAGTACTTC
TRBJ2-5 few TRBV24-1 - CATSGDSQTQYF TGTGCCACCAGTGGGGATAGTCAGACCCAGTACTTC
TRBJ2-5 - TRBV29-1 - CSVEGGDTLQETQYF TGCAGCGTTGAAGGGGGTGACACGCTCCAAGAGACCCAGTACTTC
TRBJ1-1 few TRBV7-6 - CASSWGRRTEAFF TGTGCCAGCAGCTGGGGTAGACGGACTGAAGCTTTCTTT
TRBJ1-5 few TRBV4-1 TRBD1 CASSQVTGDYQPQHF TGCGCCAGCAGCCAGGTCACAGGGGACTATCAGCCCCAGCATTTT
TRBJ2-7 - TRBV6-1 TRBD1 CASPPSTGGYGDEQYF TGTGCCAGTCCCCCCTCGACAGGGGGGTACGGGGACGAGCAGTACTTC
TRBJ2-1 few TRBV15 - CATRRGQTYNEQFF TGTGCCACCAGGCGGGGACAGACTTACAATGAGCAGTTCTTC
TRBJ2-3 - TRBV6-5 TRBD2 CASSSRTSGSSTDTQYF TGTGCCAGCAGTTCCAGGACTAGCGGAAGTAGCACAGATACGCAGTATTTT
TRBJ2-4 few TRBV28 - CASSFGGLWWAQYF TGTGCCAGCAGTTTTGGGGGCCTGTGGTGGGCTCAGTACTTC
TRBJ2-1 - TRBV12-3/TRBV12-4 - CASSGGNNEQFF TGTGCCAGCTCAGGAGGCAACAATGAGCAGTTCTTC
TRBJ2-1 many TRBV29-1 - CSVGGTGPFHPLINEQFF TGCAGCGTTGGAGGAACAGGGCCATTCCACCCGTTAATCAATGAGCAGTTCTTC
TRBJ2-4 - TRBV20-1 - CSATTAPIQYF TGCAGTGCCACCACTGCCCCGATTCAGTACTTC
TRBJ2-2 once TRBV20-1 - CSARDFAGNRNTGELFF TGCAGTGCTAGGGATTTTGCGGGAAACCGAAACACCGGGGAGCTGTTTTTT
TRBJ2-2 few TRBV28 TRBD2 CAGGRLAGGTNTGELFF TGTGCCGGAGGGCGGCTAGCGGGAGGTACGAACACCGGGGAGCTGTTTTTT
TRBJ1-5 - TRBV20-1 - CSARVRGQPQHF TGCAGTGCTAGAGTGCGTGGACAGCCCCAGCATTTT
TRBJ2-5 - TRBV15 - CATSSRQDLQETQYF TGTGCCACCAGCAGTAGACAGGATCTCCAAGAGACCCAGTACTTC
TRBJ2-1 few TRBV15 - CATSTIPYNEQFF TGTGCCACCAGCACCATCCCTTACAATGAGCAGTTCTTC
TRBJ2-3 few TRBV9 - CASSGRGLGTDTQYF TGTGCCAGCAGCGGCAGGGGTTTGGGGACAGATACGCAGTATTTT
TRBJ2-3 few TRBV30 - CAWRRVSTDTQYF TGTGCCTGGAGAAGGGTCAGCACAGATACGCAGTATTTT
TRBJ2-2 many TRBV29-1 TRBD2 CSVATSGSYTGELFF TGCAGCGTTGCGACTAGCGGGAGTTACACCGGGGAGCTGTTTTTT
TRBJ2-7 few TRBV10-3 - CAISEPSYEQYF TGTGCCATCAGTGAGCCTTCATACGAGCAGTACTTC
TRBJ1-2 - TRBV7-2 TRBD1 CASRTSPTGPDHYGYTF TGTGCCAGCAGGACCTCCCCGACAGGGCCGGACCACTATGGCTACACCTTC
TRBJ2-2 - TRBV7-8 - CASPGGKTNTYGELFF TGTGCCAGCCCCGGAGGAAAAACTAACACGTACGGGGAGCTGTTTTTT
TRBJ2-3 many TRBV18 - CASSQTKGTQYF TGTGCCAGCTCACAAACTAAGGGTACGCAGTATTTT
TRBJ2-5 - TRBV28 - CASSFVTRQETQYF TGTGCCAGCAGTTTCGTGACTAGACAAGAGACCCAGTACTTC
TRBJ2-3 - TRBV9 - CASSVGSFTDTQYF TGTGCCAGCAGCGTAGGCTCCTTCACAGATACGCAGTATTTT
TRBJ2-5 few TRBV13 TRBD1 CASSSRGQGAGETQYF TGTGCCAGCAGCTCGAGGGGACAGGGGGCTGGTGAGACCCAGTACTTC
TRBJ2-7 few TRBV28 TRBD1 CASMRGQGVGVTSYEQYF TGTGCCAGCATGAGGGGACAGGGGGTCGGAGTCACCTCCTACGAGCAGTACTTC
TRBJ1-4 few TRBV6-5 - CASSYSQGWDEKLFF TGTGCCAGCAGTTACTCGCAGGGTTGGGATGAAAAACTGTTTTTT
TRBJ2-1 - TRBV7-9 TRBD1 CASSTRGSSYNEQFF TGTGCCAGCAGCACCAGGGGGAGCTCCTACAATGAGCAGTTCTTC
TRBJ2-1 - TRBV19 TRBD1 CASSKDRGNEQFF TGTGCCAGTAGTAAAGACAGGGGCAATGAGCAGTTCTTC
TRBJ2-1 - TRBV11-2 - CASSWYAGSYNEQFF TGTGCCAGCAGCTGGTATGCGGGATCCTACAATGAGCAGTTCTTC